These 23 T cell receptor beta chains came from one sample sequenced in a study of PD-1 blockade in classical Hodgkin lymphoma. Using immunoSEQ multiplex PCR, the repertoire was profiled, and TCRdb retains in-frame clones only, with some absent. The sample yields about 100,000 clones, 85% to 90% seen once. Every patient relapsed after autologous stem cell transplantation, and brentuximab vedotin exposure varied. Sequencing was performed on peripheral blood mononuclear cells (PBMCs), taken before the second cycle of nivolumab. The receptors shown here come from a human donor with classical Hodgkin lymphoma.

This sequence joins TRBV11-2 and TRBJ2-7, with no clear D. The V and J ends lost 6 bases and 6 bases respectively, with 12 bases between them. The CDR3 runs 12 residues. Germline-derived CDR1 and CDR2 are SGHAT and FQNNGV. The CDR3 sequence is CASRERSFEQYF. The CDR3 DNA reads TGTGCCAGCAGAGAACGGTCGTTCGAGCAGTACTTC.

The chain carries TRBV6-1 and TRBJ1-4; D remains ambiguous. CDR1 is MNHNS, CDR2 SASEGT, per germline. The CDR3 contains 13 residues. V was cut by 3 bases and J by 7 bases, with 9 bases left in between. The CDR3 here is CASSDWESEKLFF. The CDR3 bases are TGTGCCAGCAGTGACTGGGAAAGTGAAAAACTGTTTTTT.

The V gene is TRBV28, the J gene TRBJ2-7; D may match TRBD1 or TRBD2 (7 bases each). Germline V gives CDR1 MDHEN, CDR2 SYDVKM. V gave up 3 bases and J gave up 9 bases, with 15 bases separating them. The CDR3 is made up of 13 amino acids. Here the CDR3 reads CASSFFRGGSQYF. CDR3 nucleotides: TGTGCCAGCAGTTTTTTCAGGGGGGGTTCGCAGTACTTC. The full variable domain, with the rest looked up from reference TRBV28 and TRBJ2-7, is DVKVTQSSRYLVKRTGEKVFLECVQDMDHENMFWYRQDPGLGLRLIYFSYDVKMKEKGDIPEGYSVSREKKERFSLILESASTNQTSMYLCASSFFRGGSQYFGPGTRLTVT.

The CDR3 DNA reads TGTGCCAGCAGTGCCTCGGACAGGTGGACTGAAGCTTTCTTT. Translation gives CASSASDRWTEAFF. The rearrangement joins TRBV6-1 to TRBJ1-1; 7 bases line up with TRBD1. The CDR3 extends over 14 amino acids. Germline V gives CDR1 MNHNS, CDR2 SASEGT. The trim removed 4 bases at V and 5 bases at J, leaving 7 bases unmatched.

The chain links TRBV6-6 to TRBJ1-5; D is ambiguous. With 0 bases removed from V and 5 bases from J, the gap between germline ends came to 8 bases. CDR3 length equals 14 residues. Germline V gives CDR1 MNHNY, CDR2 SVGAGI (reference sequence). The CDR3 loop is CASSYSSPDQPQHF. The CDR3 coding sequence is TGTGCCAGCAGTTACTCCTCCCCTGATCAGCCCCAGCATTTT.

The chain employs TRBV6-1 and TRBJ2-1, with 9 bases identical to TRBD1. The CDR3 length is 15 residues. In germline, CDR1 is MNHNS, CDR2 SASEGT. J lost 1 base, V lost 7 bases, and 5 bases had no gene match. The CDR3 region has the DNA TGTGCCAGCATTGTTGACAGGGGGTCCTACAATGAGCAGTTCTTC. Its translation: CASIVDRGSYNEQFF.

The chain employs TRBV5-4 and TRBJ2-1, with 12 positions matching TRBD2. In germline, CDR1 is SGHNT, CDR2 YYREEE (reference sequence). The trim removed 4 bases at V and 12 bases at J, leaving 8 bases unmatched. This CDR3 is built from 14 residues. CDR3 nucleotide sequence: TGTGCCAGCAGCCCGACTAGCGGGGGAGGGTGGCAGTTCTTC. It encodes CASSPTSGGGWQFF.

This clone was recorded once. The chain recombines TRBV7-6 with TRBJ2-3, with 7 nucleotides matching TRBD2. Germline V lookup: CDR1 SGHVS, CDR2 FNYEAQ. J was trimmed by 0 bases and V by 2 bases; bases with no gene match: 2. CDR3 length: 15 amino acids. CDR3 sequence reads: CASSLLTSSTDTQYF. In nucleotides, the CDR3 is TGTGCCAGCAGCTTATTGACTAGCAGCACAGATACGCAGTATTTT.

The chain recombines TRBV27 with TRBJ2-1, with D uncertain. V was pared by 3 bases and J by 5 bases, with 8 bases between. This CDR3 comprises 13 residues. Germline V gene sequence: CDR1 MNHEY, CDR2 SMNVEV (reference sequence). The CDR3 nucleotides read TGTGCCAGCAGTTTTGGCAGCCACAATGAGCAGTTCTTC. Its protein is CASSFGSHNEQFF.

The rearrangement joins TRBV2 to TRBJ2-5; tentative D call: TRBD2 (6 bases). V lost 4 bases to trimming and J lost 2 bases, with 14 bases between them. The V gene's germline CDR1 is SNHLY and CDR2 FYNNEI. The CDR3 is 15 residues long. The CDR3 region has the DNA TGTGCCAGCAGTGGGACCCGGGGGACTCAAGAGACCCAGTACTTC. Its translation is CASSGTRGTQETQYF.

A few counts support this clone. V usage is TRBV19 and J usage is TRBJ1-5; 7 nucleotides agree with TRBD1. J was trimmed by 0 bases and V by 6 bases; bases with no gene match: 5. CDR3 size: 15 residues. Germline CDR1 LNHDA, CDR2 SQIVND (reference sequence). The CDR3: CASSNRGYSNQPQHF. Here the CDR3 DNA reads TGTGCCAGTAGCAACAGGGGATATAGCAATCAGCCCCAGCATTTT.

This clone has just one count. CDR3 loop: CASSVGGWRGYGTEAFF. The DNA for the CDR3 is TGTGCCAGCAGCGTAGGAGGATGGAGGGGATACGGCACTGAAGCTTTCTTT. The chain carries TRBV9 and TRBJ1-1, with a weak D call TRBD1 (5 bases). Trimming left V 0 bases short and J 4 bases short, with 19 bases between. Germline V CDR1 and CDR2: SGDLS, YYNGEE. The CDR3 is 17 residues long.

J is TRBJ1-2 and V is TRBV5-1; TRBD1 matches at 9 bases. CDR1 is SGHRS and CDR2 is YFSETQ in the germline V gene. The trim removed 0 bases at V and 3 bases at J, leaving 6 bases unmatched. The length of the CDR3 is 16 residues. The CDR3 DNA reads as TGCGCCAGCAGCTTGGCCCTCCGGGACAGGGACTATGGCTACACCTTC. Translated, it gives CASSLALRDRDYGYTF.

This chain links TRBV5-1 with TRBJ2-5, with a tentative D call TRBD1 (6 bases). V shed 0 bases and J shed 2 bases, with 8 bases lying between them. The CDR3 loop spans 14 amino acids. Germline V gene sequence: CDR1 SGHRS, CDR2 YFSETQ. CDR3 sequence: CASSLEGVQETQYF. Here the CDR3 DNA reads TGCGCCAGCAGCTTGGAGGGGGTACAAGAGACCCAGTACTTC.

The chain has TRBV10-3 and TRBJ2-1, with 9 bases identical to TRBD1. CDR1 is ENHRY and CDR2 is SYGVKD in the germline V gene. The J segment lost 1 base and the V segment lost 5 bases, leaving 3 bases of the junction unmatched. The CDR3 runs to 15 residues. CDR3 coding DNA: TGTGCCATCAGTACCGGGACAGGGTCCTACAATGAGCAGTTCTTC. Protein product: CAISTGTGSYNEQFF.

Concerning this clone itself: One end of the junction is discordant with germline, which a read error may explain. The gene calls are TRBV15 and TRBJ2-2; D uncertain. The CDR3 contains 15 residues. Per germline, CDR1 LNHNV and CDR2 YYDKDF (reference sequence). CDR3 in DNA: TGTGCCATCAGCAGAGATAAGGGGAACACCGGGGAGCTGTTTTTT. This codes for CAISRDKGNTGELFF.

The rearrangement links TRBV5-1 to TRBJ2-5; a possible D gene is TRBD1 (5 bases). CDR3 length: 14 amino acids. Looked up from germline, CDR1 is SGHRS and CDR2 is YFSETQ. V was trimmed by 4 bases and J by 5 bases, leaving 15 bases between them. CDR3 coding DNA: TGCGCCAGCAGCCCGGAGACAGTGGAGGAGACCCAGTACTTC. It translates to CASSPETVEETQYF.

This chain joins TRBV2 and TRBJ1-2, with D possibly matching TRBD1 (5 bases). V was clipped by 5 bases and J by 12 bases, with 19 bases between them. The CDR3 runs 13 residues. The germline V gene has CDR1 SNHLY and CDR2 FYNNEI. This CDR3 is CASSSPSRGSDTF. Here the CDR3 DNA reads TGTGCCAGCAGTTCCCCAAGTAGGGGTTCTGACACCTTC.

V gene TRBV9 combines with J gene TRBJ1-2; no definite D call. Trimming removed 0 bases from V and 2 bases from J, with 11 bases in between. Germline CDR1 is SGDLS and CDR2 is YYNGEE. The CDR3 is 15 amino acids. This chain's CDR3 is CASSVGPGRNYGYTF. CDR3 bases: TGTGCCAGCAGCGTAGGGCCAGGAAGGAACTATGGCTACACCTTC.

The V call is TRBV4-2, the J call TRBJ1-2, with a possible D match to TRBD1 (5 bases). Germline CDR1 and CDR2: LGHNA and YNFKEQ. V was trimmed by 0 bases and J by 4 bases, leaving 15 bases between them. The CDR3 covers 16 residues. Written as DNA, the CDR3 is TGTGCCAGCAGCCAAGATATAACGGGGGGGATCTATGGCTACACCTTC. Residues: CASSQDITGGIYGYTF.

V and J are TRBV19 and TRBJ2-3; 10 positions agree with TRBD2. The CDR3 runs to 16 residues. Germline CDR1 LNHDA, CDR2 SQIVND (reference sequence). V lost 7 bases, J lost 2 bases, and 9 bases stayed unmatched. The CDR3 DNA sequence: TGTGCCAGTAAGGTCCGGACTAGCGGATACACAGATACGCAGTATTTT. Amino acid sequence: CASKVRTSGYTDTQYF. Looking up the rest from reference TRBV19 and TRBJ2-3 gives the full variable domain: DGGITQSPKYLFRKEGQNVTLSCEQNLNHDAMYWYRQDPGQGLRLIYYSQIVNDFQKGDIAEGYSVSREKKESFPLTVTSAQKNPTAFYLCASKVRTSGYTDTQYFGPGTRLTVL.

This chain connects TRBV7-9 to TRBJ1-1; tentative D call: TRBD1 (5 bases). Germline CDR1 SEHNR, CDR2 FQNEAQ (reference sequence). The CDR3 loop spans 17 amino acids. V shed 1 base and J shed 0 bases, with 15 bases lying between them. This chain's CDR3 is CASSLVDRLLLNTEAFF. CDR3 nucleotide sequence: TGTGCCAGCAGCTTAGTCGACAGACTACTCTTGAACACTGAAGCTTTCTTT. The entire variable domain, with the rest obtained from reference TRBV7-9 and TRBJ1-1, is as follows: DTGVSQNPRHKITKRGQNVTFRCDPISEHNRLYWYRQTLGQGPEFLTYFQNEAQLEKSRLLSDRFSAERPKGSFSTLEIQRTEQGDSAMYLCASSLVDRLLLNTEAFFGQGTRLTVV.

The V gene is TRBV7-6, the J gene TRBJ2-7, with D maybe TRBD2 (6 bases). V lost 2 bases to trimming and J lost 6 bases, with 17 bases between them. Per the germline V gene, CDR1 is SGHVS and CDR2 is FNYEAQ. CDR3 length: 15 amino acids. Here the CDR3 DNA reads TGTGCCAGCAGCTTATTGGGCGGGGTATTGACCGAGCAGTACTTC. Its translation: CASSLLGGVLTEQYF.